One sample yielded the 3 T cell receptor beta chains listed below, sequenced in a study of shared clonotypes between healthy human individuals. Naive CD8 populations comprised CD45RO-negative cells positively selected for CCR7, excluding terminally differentiated effector memory CD45RA+ cells. TCRdb's table, derived via immunoSEQ multiplex PCR, lists solely in-frame clones and lacks some. The sample holds about 590,000 clones, over 95% seen once. Material for sequencing was naive CD8+ T cells sorted from blood. The receptor source for this set is a woman aged 30 to 39 in good health.

The chain couples TRBV7-9 to TRBJ2-1; 10 positions agree with TRBD1. The germline gives CDR1 SEHNR, CDR2 FQNEAQ (reference sequence). The CDR3 is made up of 17 amino acids. V lost 1 base and J lost 0; bases outside the gene matches: 3. The CDR3 nucleotides read TGTGCCAGCAGCTTAGTTGGGACAGGGGCCTCCTACAATGAGCAGTTCTTC. This sequence encodes CASSLVGTGASYNEQFF.

In regard to this clone: Other DNA sequences in the same sample also yield this CDR3. V gene TRBV4-1 combines with J gene TRBJ2-7; no clear D gene. V lost 0 bases and J lost 0, with 9 bases in between. This CDR3 region has 15 residues. Germline values: CDR1 MGHRA, CDR2 YSYEKL. CDR3 region: CASSQDGSGSYEQYF. Written as DNA, the CDR3 is TGCGCCAGCAGCCAAGATGGTTCAGGCTCCTACGAGCAGTACTTC.

This chain uses TRBV5-1 with TRBJ2-7; 9 nucleotides match TRBD1. This CDR3 region has 15 residues. V dropped 4 bases and J dropped 2; count of bases not matched to a gene: 7. Germline assignment: CDR1 SGHRS and CDR2 YFSETQ. CDR3 DNA sequence: TGCGCCAGCAGCGACCCGGGACAGGGTGCCTACGAGCAGTACTTC. This encodes CASSDPGQGAYEQYF.